Given below is one TCR beta chain in context. This CDR3 has 16 residues. V shed 2 bases and J 6 bases; nucleotides not matched to a gene: 7. Germline CDR1 reads SGDLS; CDR2 reads YYNGEE. The source of the sample is a study of blood T cell repertoires in COVID-19. Across the study: Samples came from the United States, Italy and Spain, spanning acute and convalescent COVID-19. Nucleic acid was either cDNA or gDNA, and it came from T cells, B-cell-depleted T cells, or PBMCs.

Authors' methods: Counts of nucleated cells, estimated from reference gene primer amplification, were obtained. Repertoires were generated with immunoSEQ multiplex PCR, while TCRdb's copy carries only in-frame clones and drops some. The V and J calls and the clone size are those of that table, but D and trimming were determined from the DNA. The sample has approximately 270,000 clones, 70% to 90% seen once. This receptor was taken from a man in his late teens or twenties with active or convalescent COVID-19. The chain joins TRBV9 to TRBJ1-6; TRBD1 matches at 8 bases. The specimen sequenced was peripheral blood. Here the CDR3 reads CASSVGQGNANSPLHF. CDR3 bases: TGTGCCAGCAGCGTCGGACAGGGCAATGCTAATTCACCCCTCCACTTT. Based on the CDR3 plus reference TRBV9 and TRBJ1-6, the full variable domain is DSGVTQTPKHLITATGQRVTLRCSPRSGDLSVYWYQQSLDQGLQFLIQYYNGEERAKGNILERFSAQQFPDLHSELNLSSLELGDSALYFCASSVGQGNANSPLHFGNGTRLTVT.